These 18 T cell receptor beta chains came from one sample sequenced in a study of blood T cells in healthy people across ages. Next came a second PCR, run for about 7 to 12 cycles, which used a sample-barcoded 5' primer along with a J-beta primer mix. Using its own MiXCR run on the 5' RACE reads, TCRdb lists one record per CDR3 protein. The repertoire consists of about 570,000 distinct CDR3 sequences, with 27% occurring once and the leading ten covering approximately 17%. The sample taken for sequencing was blood. The source is a woman aged 70 to 79 in good health.

This chain joins TRBV20-1 and TRBJ2-7; 11 nucleotides agree with TRBD2. Germline V CDR1 and CDR2: DFQATT, SNEGSKA (reference sequence). Unmatched junction bases numbered 1, after V lost 4 bases and J lost 2 bases. This CDR3 contains 13 residues. In nucleotides, the CDR3 is TGCAGTGCTATAGCGGGGGGGCCCTACGAGCAGTACTTC. This translates into CSAIAGGPYEQYF.

The chain has TRBV5-5 and TRBJ1-2, with D unclear. This CDR3 contains 13 residues. Trimming took off 1 base at V and 8 bases at J, with 12 bases between the two ends. Germline V gene lookup returns CDR1 SGHKS and CDR2 YYEKEE (reference sequence). This chain's CDR3 is CASSLNGVGGYTF. CDR3 DNA sequence: TGTGCCAGCAGCTTGAACGGGGTTGGCGGCTACACCTTC.

This chain uses TRBV6-2 or TRBV6-3 with TRBJ2-1; perhaps D is TRBD1 or TRBD2 (6 bases each). Trimming pared 2 bases from V and 0 bases from J, leaving 11 bases between. Germline CDR1 is MNHEY and CDR2 is SVGEGT. This CDR3 is built from 16 residues. CDR3 nucleotides: TGTGCCAGCAGTTACCGGGGGCTTAGCTCCTACAATGAGCAGTTCTTC. Encoded protein: CASSYRGLSSYNEQFF.

The table lists this clonotype with a few counts. The V and J genes are TRBV12-3 or TRBV12-4 and TRBJ2-1, with 10 positions matching TRBD2. CDR3 size: 16 residues. V lost 5 bases and J lost 10; bases outside the gene matches: 14. CDR3 nucleotides: TGTGCCAGCAGTCCTCTTAGCGGGGGGCAATTCGGGGAGCAGTTCTTC. Its protein is CASSPLSGGQFGEQFF.

V is TRBV4-1 and J is TRBJ1-5; D not resolved. The ends were cut back, 3 bases at V and 4 bases at J, with 7 bases in the middle. Germline V CDR1 and CDR2: MGHRA, YSYEKL. This CDR3 is 13 amino acids long. CDR3 loop: CASSQAQNQPQHF. DNA for the CDR3: TGCGCCAGCAGCCAGGCCCAAAATCAGCCCCAGCATTTT.

This clonotype has more than one count but fewer than ten. V is TRBV9 and J is TRBJ1-2, with TRBD1 matching 8 bases. The CDR3 contains 14 residues. Unmatched junction bases numbered 4, after V lost 3 bases and J lost 3 bases. CDR1 and CDR2 (germline): SGDLS, YYNGEE. The chain's CDR3 is CASSGQGAYYGYTF. The CDR3, as DNA: TGTGCCAGCAGCGGCCAGGGGGCCTACTATGGCTACACCTTC. The full variable domain, in which reference TRBV9 and TRBJ1-2 provide the parts outside the CDR3, is DSGVTQTPKHLITATGQRVTLRCSPRSGDLSVYWYQQSLDQGLQFLIQYYNGEERAKGNILERFSAQQFPDLHSELNLSSLELGDSALYFCASSGQGAYYGYTFGSGTRLTVV.

CDR3 DNA: TGCAGTGCTAGAGATTCAGACAGGGAAGCCCAGCCCCAGCATTTT. Encoded protein: CSARDSDREAQPQHF. This chain uses TRBV20-1 with TRBJ1-5; 7 bases align to TRBD1. This CDR3 has 15 residues. Germline CDR1 and CDR2: DFQATT and SNEGSKA (reference sequence). J lost 7 bases, V lost 0 bases, and 9 bases had no gene match.

This clonotype was seen only a few times. The chain is built from TRBV3-1 and TRBJ1-4; D not certain. Between the trimmed V and J ends, which lost 3 bases and 3 bases, there was a span of 8 bases. Germline V CDR1 and CDR2: LGHDT, YNNKEL (reference sequence). This CDR3 region has 14 residues. CDR3 coding DNA: TGTGCCAGCAGCCAGCGTGAGGCTAATGAAAAACTGTTTTTT. Translated, it gives CASSQREANEKLFF.

The sample holds a few counts of this clonotype. The chain has TRBV5-1 and TRBJ2-3; D may correspond to TRBD1 or TRBD2 (6 bases each). Deletions cut 4 bases from V and 0 bases from J, with 15 bases between. CDR3 size: 16 residues. Germline-derived CDR1 and CDR2 are SGHRS and YFSETQ. CDR3 sequence: CASSREGGPSTDTQYF. Here the CDR3 DNA reads TGCGCCAGCAGCAGAGAGGGGGGCCCTAGCACAGATACGCAGTATTTT.

The chain is built from TRBV5-1 and TRBJ2-3; perhaps TRBD1 as D (5 bases). There are 17 residues in the CDR3. The germline V and J ends were trimmed by 3 bases and 4 bases, with 21 bases remaining between them. Germline CDR1 reads SGHRS; CDR2 reads YFSETQ. This CDR3 reads CASSSSVDGQGSDTQYF. The CDR3 bases are TGCGCCAGCAGCTCATCCGTGGATGGGCAGGGCTCAGATACGCAGTATTTT.

This clonotype was picked up many times. CDR3 sequence: CASSQEGRETQYF. The CDR3 coding sequence is TGCGCCAGCAGCCAGGAGGGGAGAGAGACCCAGTACTTC. The chain is built from TRBV4-1 and TRBJ2-5; D is perhaps TRBD2 (6 bases). CDR1 is MGHRA, CDR2 YSYEKL, per germline. Between the trimmed V and J ends, which lost 3 bases and 4 bases, there was a span of 9 bases. This CDR3 spans 13 amino acids.

The rearrangement joins TRBV9 to TRBJ1-4, with TRBD1 matching over 8 bases. The V segment lost 3 bases and the J segment 10 bases; nucleotides outside the gene matches: 8. Per germline, CDR1 SGDLS and CDR2 YYNGEE. CDR3 length equals 14 residues. The CDR3 here is CASSAGQVAAKLFF. In DNA, the CDR3 is TGTGCCAGCAGCGCGGGACAGGTCGCTGCAAAACTGTTTTTT.

The gene calls are TRBV5-1 and TRBJ2-5, with D perhaps being TRBD1 or TRBD2 (5 bases each). This CDR3 has 14 residues. CDR1 is SGHRS and CDR2 is YFSETQ in the germline V gene. V lost 1 base, J lost 0 bases, and 7 bases lay in between. The CDR3 sequence: CASSLMGDQETQYF. The CDR3 DNA reads TGCGCCAGCAGCTTGATGGGGGACCAAGAGACCCAGTACTTC. The whole variable domain, remainder taken from reference TRBV5-1 and TRBJ2-5, is KAGVTQTPRYLIKTRGQQVTLSCSPISGHRSVSWYQQTPGQGLQFLFEYFSETQRNKGNFPGRFSGRQFSNSRSEMNVSTLELGDSALYLCASSLMGDQETQYFGPGTRLLVL.

This clonotype was seen more than once but under ten times. The chain is built from TRBV6-2 or TRBV6-3 and TRBJ1-5, with no clear D. CDR1 MNHEY and CDR2 SVGEGT come from the germline V gene. The CDR3 sequence is 13 residues long. Trimming pared 2 bases from V and 4 bases from J, leaving 6 bases between. The DNA for the CDR3 is TGTGCCAGCAGTTACCTGACTAATCAGCCCCAGCATTTT. Its translation is CASSYLTNQPQHF.

In this sample, this clonotype turned up a few times. The genes are TRBV7-2 and TRBJ1-1, with D maybe TRBD1 (5 bases). From germline, CDR1 is SGHTA and CDR2 FQGNSA. V lost 2 bases to trimming and J lost 0 bases, with 25 bases between them. The CDR3 sequence is 20 residues long. CDR3 in amino acids: CASSLRPPVDSPNMNTEAFF. The DNA for the CDR3 is TGTGCCAGCAGCTTAAGGCCCCCAGTCGACAGCCCGAACATGAACACTGAAGCTTTCTTT.

The genes are TRBV4-1 and TRBJ2-7, with 7 bases identical to TRBD2. The germline gives CDR1 MGHRA, CDR2 YSYEKL. The V segment lost 0 bases and the J segment 2 bases; nucleotides outside the gene matches: 4. There are 15 residues in the CDR3. The DNA for the CDR3 is TGCGCCAGCAGCCAAGATCCCGGACTAGCCTACGAGCAGTACTTC. It yields the protein CASSQDPGLAYEQYF.

This clonotype has a count of ten or more. The V and J genes are TRBV7-9 and TRBJ1-1; 7 bases are shared with TRBD1. The V segment lost 5 bases and the J segment 5 bases; nucleotides outside the gene matches: 2. Germline CDR1 is SEHNR and CDR2 is FQNEAQ (reference sequence). The CDR3 runs to 12 residues. CDR3: CASSRRGTEAFF. In DNA, the CDR3 is TGTGCCAGCAGCCGCAGGGGGACTGAAGCTTTCTTT.

The chain employs TRBV12-3 or TRBV12-4 and TRBJ1-2, with no clear D. The CDR3 has 13 residues. The V end was cut by 1 base, the J end by 6 bases, with 9 bases between. This CDR3 reads CASSLVTVHGYTF. CDR3 coding DNA: TGTGCCAGCAGTTTAGTTACAGTTCATGGCTACACCTTC.